This TCR beta chain was observed in a study of T cell responses to AZD1222 COVID-19 vaccine. Pooled together were second doses at about 4 or about 12 weeks. Trimming left V 6 bases short and J 4 bases short, with 13 bases between. CDR3 length: 14 residues. CDR1 SNHLY and CDR2 FYNNEI come from the germline V gene. Only in-frame clones appear in the TCRdb table, and some are missing; sequencing was by immunoSEQ multiplex PCR. The sample includes roughly 190,000 clones, 90% to 95% seen only once; the top ten take 3% to 3.5%. The sequences come from peripheral blood, collected 28 days after the second AZD1222 dose. J is TRBJ1-5 and V is TRBV2; the D gene is possibly TRBD1 (5 bases). The clonotype comes from an adult who received the AZD1222 COVID-19 vaccine. The CDR3 DNA follows: TGTGCCAGCAGGGCGGGACCGCGGAATCAGCCCCAGCATTTT. This gives the protein CASRAGPRNQPQHF. Drawing the rest from reference TRBV2 and TRBJ1-5, the complete variable domain is EPEVTQTPSHQVTQMGQEVILRCVPISNHLYFYWYRQILGQKVEFLVSFYNNEISEKSEIFDDQFSVERPDGSNFTLKIRSTKLEDSAMYFCASRAGPRNQPQHFGDGTRLSIL.